This T cell receptor (beta chain) was identified in a study of naive and memory T cell subsets. V dropped 0 bases and J dropped 11; count of bases not matched to a gene: 12. In germline, CDR1 is SGHTA, CDR2 FQGNSA. The CDR3 runs to 15 residues. Ligated cDNA underwent four rounds of PCR with nested alpha and beta constant region primers and SP2. Using its own MiXCR run on the UMI-ligation and nested PCR reads, TCRdb lists one record per CDR3 protein. The top ten hold 7.4% of the sample, which has some 26,000 distinct CDR3 sequences, roughly 5.2% seen once. This clonotype came up many times. The library had UMIs added by 3' ligation of an oligonucleotide to TCR cDNA.

The rearrangement joins TRBV7-2 to TRBJ1-1; TRBD1 matches 7 bases. The clonotype comes from an adult in good health. Sequencing input: blood. CDR3 amino acids: CASSLAWVRQGEAFF. DNA of the CDR3: TGTGCCAGCAGCTTAGCTTGGGTTCGCCAGGGGGAGGCTTTCTTT.